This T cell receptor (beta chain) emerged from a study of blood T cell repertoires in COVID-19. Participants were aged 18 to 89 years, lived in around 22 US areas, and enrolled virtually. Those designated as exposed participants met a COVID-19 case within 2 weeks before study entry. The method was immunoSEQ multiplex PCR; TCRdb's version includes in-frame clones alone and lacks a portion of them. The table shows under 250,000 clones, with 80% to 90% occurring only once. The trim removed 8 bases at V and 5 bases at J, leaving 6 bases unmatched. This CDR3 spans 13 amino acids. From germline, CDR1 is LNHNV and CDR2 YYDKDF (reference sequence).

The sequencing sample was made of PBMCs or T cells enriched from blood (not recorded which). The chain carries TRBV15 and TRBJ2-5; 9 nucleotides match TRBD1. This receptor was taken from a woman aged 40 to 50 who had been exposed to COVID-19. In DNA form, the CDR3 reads TGTGCCACCCGGGACAGGGAGGGCGAGACCCAGTACTTC. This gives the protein CATRDREGETQYF.